Following are 4 T cell receptor beta chains from one sample sequenced in a study of T-cell reconstitution after alpha-beta-depleted transplantation in children. Researchers prepared the TCRbeta library using unique molecular identifiers, the study reports. TCRdb reprocessed the PCR reads via MiXCR and lists one record per CDR3 protein. Of 200,000 to 250,000 distinct CDR3 sequences listed, approximately 7% are singletons. The input for sequencing was PBMCs, taken before TCRalphabeta/CD19-depleted stem cell transplant. These receptor sequences come from a boy between 2 and 10 years old with acute lymphoblastic leukemia, due to receive a stem cell transplant.

This clonotype was seen repeatedly, ten times or more. The rearrangement uses TRBV7-9 and TRBJ2-1; D is uncertain. V was shortened by 1 base and J by 8 bases, with 9 bases between the two germline ends. CDR3 length: 13 amino acids. Germline CDR1 is SEHNR and CDR2 is FQNEAQ (reference sequence). The CDR3 here is CASSLESSHEQFF. In DNA form, the CDR3 reads TGTGCCAGCAGCTTAGAGTCTAGTCATGAGCAGTTCTTC.

This clonotype came up many times. V and J are TRBV6-5 and TRBJ2-2, with a weak D call TRBD2 (5 bases). This CDR3 is 15 amino acids long. The V end was cut by 2 bases, the J end by 6 bases, with 13 bases between. Germline V gene sequence: CDR1 MNHEY, CDR2 SVGAGI. The CDR3 region is CASSYESGSPGELFF. For the CDR3, the DNA is TGTGCCAGCAGTTACGAATCGGGGTCGCCCGGGGAGCTGTTTTTT.

This clonotype came up many times. This chain links TRBV5-1 with TRBJ2-5; 15 nucleotides align to TRBD2. The CDR3 loop spans 17 amino acids. The junction had 4 bases not matched to a gene; V was cut back by 4 bases and J by 0 bases. The germline V gene has CDR1 SGHRS and CDR2 YFSETQ. The chain's CDR3 is CASSPGLAGGYQETQYF. CDR3 coding DNA: TGCGCCAGCAGCCCGGGACTAGCGGGGGGATACCAAGAGACCCAGTACTTC.

Many counts were recorded for this clonotype. V gene TRBV27 combines with J gene TRBJ2-5, with TRBD2 identical over 7 bases. Germline values: CDR1 MNHEY, CDR2 SMNVEV (reference sequence). This CDR3 contains 14 residues. V lost 4 bases, J lost 2 bases, and 4 bases stayed unmatched. The CDR3 sequence is CASSWGGEQETQYF. The CDR3 DNA sequence: TGTGCCAGCAGTTGGGGGGGAGAACAAGAGACCCAGTACTTC.